Following are 4 T cell receptor beta chains from one sample sequenced in a study of control samples from healthy donors and cancer patients (dated by TCRdb to about 2020). The method behind the library was the immunoSEQ multiplex PCR assay. TCRdb stores this immuneACCESS table with in-frame sequences only. Part of the clones is absent; in the studies checked, under half of the shortfall reflects unresolved V genes, and no reason is known for the rest. This sample holds 98,000 or so clones; roughly 83% were observed only once. The biggest ten clones account for 10% to 13% of the sample. The sequencing sample was made of blood. The receptors here all came from a woman in her 30s in good health.

This chain connects TRBV9 to TRBJ2-6, with D possibly being TRBD1 (5 bases). The CDR3 contains 15 residues. Trimming took 4 bases from V and 2 from J, leaving 10 bases between them. Per germline, CDR1 SGDLS and CDR2 YYNGEE. Written as DNA, the CDR3 is TGTGCCAGCAGCACTCAGGGTCCTGGGGCCAACGTCCTGACTTTC. Protein: CASSTQGPGANVLTF.

This clone turned up a few times. CDR3 protein: CAWRAGPWSPLHF. CDR3 nucleotide sequence: TGTGCCTGGAGGGCAGGCCCCTGGTCACCCCTCCACTTT. The chain uses TRBV30 and TRBJ1-6; D unclear. This CDR3 region has 13 residues. V lost 3 bases to trimming and J lost 10 bases, with 13 bases between them. Germline V gene data show CDR1 as GTSNPN and CDR2 as SVGIG (reference sequence).

This clone is medium-sized in the sample. The chain uses TRBV4-2 and TRBJ2-3; 11 nucleotides agree with TRBD2. The V segment lost 1 base and the J segment 3 bases; nucleotides outside the gene matches: 6. This CDR3 has 17 residues. Germline lookup yields CDR1 LGHNA and CDR2 YNFKEQ. CDR3 in amino acids: CASSQVLAGGRTDTQYF. The CDR3 DNA sequence: TGTGCCAGCAGCCAAGTCTTAGCGGGGGGGCGAACAGATACGCAGTATTTT.

This chain connects TRBV18 to TRBJ1-2; D is ambiguous. CDR3 length equals 14 residues. Trimming shortened V by 3 bases and J by 3 bases, and 11 bases separated the two germline ends. The germline V gene encodes CDR1 KGHSH and CDR2 LQKENI. CDR3 sequence reads: CASSPYRGDYGYTF. The CDR3 DNA sequence: TGTGCCAGCTCACCGTATCGGGGTGACTATGGCTACACCTTC.